The 22 T cell receptor beta chains in this list originate from one sample, sequenced in a study of cytomegalovirus exposure and HLA in healthy donors. The PCR made use of 60 Vbeta and 13 Jbeta primers. Assay: immunoSEQ multiplex PCR; the TCRdb copy retains only in-frame clones and omits some. This table holds hundreds of thousands of clones, 70% to 80% found once. The material sequenced was PBMCs. The receptors come from a male donor in good health and CMV-seronegative.

The chain recombines TRBV6-5 with TRBJ1-6; D gene ambiguous. CDR1 and CDR2 (germline): MNHEY, SVGAGI. V was shortened by 5 bases and J by 5 bases, with 7 bases between the two germline ends. This CDR3 region has 13 residues. In nucleotides, the CDR3 is TGTGCCAGCAGTACTGAGGATAATTCACCCCTCCACTTT. Its protein is CASSTEDNSPLHF.

The gene calls are TRBV4-1 and TRBJ2-7, with D tentatively TRBD1 (6 bases). CDR3 size: 13 residues. In germline, CDR1 is MGHRA, CDR2 YSYEKL. Trimming took 4 bases from V and 5 from J, leaving 12 bases between them. The CDR3 loop reads CASSPQGMNEQYF. The CDR3 DNA reads as TGCGCCAGCAGCCCGCAGGGGATGAACGAGCAGTACTTC.

J is TRBJ2-1 and V is TRBV7-3; tentatively, D is TRBD2 (6 bases). V lost 4 bases and J 5 bases, leaving 24 bases between the germline ends. CDR3 size: 18 residues. CDR1 is SGHTA, CDR2 FQGTGA, per germline. Here the CDR3 DNA reads TGTGCCAGCAGCTCGTCTGGGACTCCCGTAGTGGGGCACAATGAGCAGTTCTTC. Translated: CASSSSGTPVVGHNEQFF.

This clone turned up a few times. The chain combines TRBV4-2 with TRBJ1-1; no reliable D call. V was pared by 0 bases and J by 2 bases, with 13 bases between. Germline lookup yields CDR1 LGHNA and CDR2 YNFKEQ. CDR3 size: 16 residues. The CDR3 nucleotides are TGTGCCAGCAGCCAAGAGGTCGCGCGCCGAAACACTGAAGCTTTCTTT. Its protein product is CASSQEVARRNTEAFF.

The rearrangement uses TRBV2 and TRBJ2-7; D possibly corresponds to TRBD1 (7 bases). From germline, CDR1 is SNHLY and CDR2 FYNNEI. V was pared by 4 bases and J by 2 bases, with 15 bases between. The CDR3 length is 15 residues. The CDR3 region is CASSAGGLAPYEQYF. The CDR3 DNA is TGTGCCAGCAGTGCAGGGGGACTGGCTCCCTACGAGCAGTACTTC.

V and J are TRBV6-4 and TRBJ2-1; D might be TRBD1 (5 bases). The CDR3 is 18 amino acids. V lost 2 bases and J lost 0, with 17 bases in between. Germline CDR1 reads MRHNA; CDR2 reads SNTAGT. The CDR3 DNA is TGTGCCAGCAGTGACGTAGTGGCAGGGCCGAGCTCCTACAATGAGCAGTTCTTC. Translation gives CASSDVVAGPSSYNEQFF.

This clone was picked up a small number of times. This rearrangement joins TRBV28 to TRBJ1-4; 10 positions agree with TRBD1. The junction had 5 bases not matched to a gene; V was cut back by 8 bases and J by 8 bases. The CDR3 consists of 13 residues. In germline, CDR1 is MDHEN, CDR2 SYDVKM. In DNA, the CDR3 is TGTGCCAGCCGGGACAGGGGTGGGGAAAAACTGTTTTTT. This encodes CASRDRGGEKLFF.

J is TRBJ1-2 and V is TRBV16, with D unclear. The CDR3 has 15 amino acids. Germline CDR1 KGHSY, CDR2 FQNENV. The ends were cut back, 0 bases at V and 5 bases at J, with 13 bases in the middle. CDR3 nucleotide sequence: TGTGCCAGCAGCCAATCGAGGGCAGCGAGATATGGCTACACCTTC. It specifies CASSQSRAARYGYTF.

CDR3 in amino acids: CASSLGSAADTQYF. Written as DNA, the CDR3 is TGTGCCAGTAGTTTGGGGTCAGCGGCAGATACGCAGTATTTT. The gene calls are TRBV19 and TRBJ2-3, with a tentative D call TRBD2 (5 bases). The V gene's germline CDR1 is LNHDA and CDR2 SQIVND (reference sequence). V gave up 5 bases and J gave up 4 bases, with 13 bases separating them. The CDR3 has 14 residues.

The J gene is TRBJ2-7, the V gene TRBV28; 7 nucleotides line up with TRBD1. Losses at the gene ends were 4 bases for V and 3 bases for J; bases not matched to a gene: 12. Germline V gives CDR1 MDHEN, CDR2 SYDVKM. The CDR3 covers 16 residues. CDR3: CASSSPSRQGDYEQYF. The CDR3 DNA reads as TGTGCCAGCAGTTCCCCGAGTAGGCAGGGGGACTACGAGCAGTACTTC.

This clone was seen a few times. The J gene is TRBJ1-5, the V gene TRBV5-6; TRBD1 is a possible D gene (5 bases). Between the trimmed V and J ends, which lost 1 base and 5 bases, there was a span of 7 bases. This CDR3 has 13 amino acids. Germline V gene sequence: CDR1 SGHDT, CDR2 YYEEEE. The CDR3 protein is CASSLQGHQPQHF. The CDR3, as DNA: TGTGCCAGCAGCTTGCAGGGCCATCAGCCCCAGCATTTT. The full variable domain, in which reference TRBV5-6 and TRBJ1-5 provide the parts outside the CDR3, is DAGVTQSPTHLIKTRGQQVTLRCSPKSGHDTVSWYQQALGQGPQFIFQYYEEEERQRGNFPDRFSGHQFPNYSSELNVNALLLGDSALYLCASSLQGHQPQHFGDGTRLSIL.

This chain links TRBV4-1 with TRBJ2-3, with D possibly TRBD1 on 5 matching bases. Gene TRBJ1-5 matches the end of the DNA better, so the J call may be wrong. Germline CDR1 and CDR2: MGHRA and YSYEKL. This CDR3 comprises 12 residues. The CDR3 DNA is TGCGCCAGCAGGGGGCCTGCAGATACGCAGCATTTT. It translates to CASRGPADTQHF.

This clone was seen a few times. Other DNA sequences in this specimen translate into the identical CDR3. This chain joins TRBV28 and TRBJ2-5; 7 nucleotides agree with TRBD2. The V gene's germline CDR1 is MDHEN and CDR2 SYDVKM. The CDR3 has 13 amino acids. V was clipped by 2 bases and J by 4 bases; unmatched bases: 1. CDR3 DNA sequence: TGTGCCAGCAGTTTAGGGGGGGGAGAGACCCAGTACTTC. Protein product: CASSLGGGETQYF.

This chain uses TRBV7-9 with TRBJ2-7; a possible D gene is TRBD2 (5 bases). In germline, CDR1 is SEHNR, CDR2 FQNEAQ (reference sequence). The CDR3 sequence is 13 residues long. V lost 1 base and J 7 bases, leaving 11 bases between the germline ends. The CDR3 DNA reads as TGTGCCAGCAGCTTAGAGGCAGCGGCGGAGCAGTACTTC. Its protein product is CASSLEAAAEQYF.

A remark on this clone: This sample includes further DNA sequences coding for the same CDR3. V and J are TRBV7-3 and TRBJ2-3, with 8 bases lining up with TRBD1. The CDR3 has 14 residues. The ends lost 5 bases at V and 3 bases at J; junction bases unmatched: 4. Germline V gene lookup returns CDR1 SGHTA and CDR2 FQGTGA. CDR3 residues: CASSPTGGTDTQYF. CDR3 DNA: TGTGCCAGCAGCCCAACAGGGGGAACAGATACGCAGTATTTT.

The chain carries TRBV27 and TRBJ2-3; TRBD1 aligns across 9 bases. In germline, CDR1 is MNHEY, CDR2 SMNVEV (reference sequence). There are 16 residues in the CDR3. V dropped 2 bases and J dropped 4; count of bases not matched to a gene: 7. The CDR3 DNA sequence: TGTGCCAGCAGTTTACTCCGCCGACAGGGGGCAGATACGCAGTATTTT. Amino acids: CASSLLRRQGADTQYF.

The V and J genes are TRBV7-6 and TRBJ1-3; D remains unclear. The V end was cut by 4 bases, the J end by 8 bases, with 15 bases between. Germline CDR1 and CDR2: SGHVS and FNYEAQ. The CDR3 sequence is 14 residues long. The CDR3 DNA follows: TGTGCCAGCAGCTATATAGACCCGGAGGACACCATATATTTT. This translates into CASSYIDPEDTIYF.

The chain couples TRBV5-1 to TRBJ1-3; D not certain. The V end lost 0 bases, the J end lost 4 bases, and 11 bases lay between the germline ends. Germline V gene lookup returns CDR1 SGHRS and CDR2 YFSETQ. This CDR3 comprises 15 residues. The CDR3 DNA is TGCGCCAGCAGCTTGGCCCCCCAGTCCGGAAACACCATATATTTT. As protein: CASSLAPQSGNTIYF. The full variable domain, in which reference TRBV5-1 and TRBJ1-3 provide the parts outside the CDR3, is KAGVTQTPRYLIKTRGQQVTLSCSPISGHRSVSWYQQTPGQGLQFLFEYFSETQRNKGNFPGRFSGRQFSNSRSEMNVSTLELGDSALYLCASSLAPQSGNTIYFGEGSWLTVV.

This chain uses TRBV11-1 with TRBJ2-5, with D possibly being TRBD1 (7 bases). V lost 6 bases to trimming and J lost 4 bases, with 21 bases between them. The CDR3 contains 16 residues. From germline, CDR1 is SGHAT and CDR2 FQDESV (reference sequence). The CDR3 region has the DNA TGTGCCAGCAGTCCCGGGACAGCCCTGCGGGGAGAGACCCAGTACTTC. The encoded protein is CASSPGTALRGETQYF.

The chain has TRBV5-4 and TRBJ2-5, with 9 bases identical to TRBD1. Germline V gene data show CDR1 as SGHNT and CDR2 as YYREEE (reference sequence). Unmatched junction bases numbered 6, after V lost 2 bases and J lost 4 bases. The CDR3 totals 15 residues. DNA of the CDR3: TGTGCCAGCAGCTTCGACAGGGGGAGGGTAGAGACCCAGTACTTC. Its protein product is CASSFDRGRVETQYF.

This chain connects TRBV7-9 to TRBJ2-3; 8 nucleotides match TRBD1. V gave up 5 bases and J gave up 2 bases; unmatched junction bases: 6. The CDR3 has 15 amino acids. Germline CDR1 is SEHNR and CDR2 is FQNEAQ (reference sequence). The CDR3 sequence: CASSPGTGYTDTQYF. The CDR3 region has the DNA TGTGCCAGCAGCCCAGGGACAGGCTACACAGATACGCAGTATTTT. Filled out from reference TRBV7-9 and TRBJ2-3, the complete variable domain reads DTGVSQNPRHKITKRGQNVTFRCDPISEHNRLYWYRQTLGQGPEFLTYFQNEAQLEKSRLLSDRFSAERPKGSFSTLEIQRTEQGDSAMYLCASSPGTGYTDTQYFGPGTRLTVL.

The chain recombines TRBV5-6 with TRBJ2-1; D remains ambiguous. V was clipped by 0 bases and J by 8 bases, with 9 bases between them. The CDR3 is 13 residues long. CDR1 and CDR2 (germline): SGHDT, YYEEEE. CDR3 sequence: CASSLVPSDEQFF. In nucleotides, the CDR3 is TGTGCCAGCAGCTTGGTCCCGTCGGATGAGCAGTTCTTC.